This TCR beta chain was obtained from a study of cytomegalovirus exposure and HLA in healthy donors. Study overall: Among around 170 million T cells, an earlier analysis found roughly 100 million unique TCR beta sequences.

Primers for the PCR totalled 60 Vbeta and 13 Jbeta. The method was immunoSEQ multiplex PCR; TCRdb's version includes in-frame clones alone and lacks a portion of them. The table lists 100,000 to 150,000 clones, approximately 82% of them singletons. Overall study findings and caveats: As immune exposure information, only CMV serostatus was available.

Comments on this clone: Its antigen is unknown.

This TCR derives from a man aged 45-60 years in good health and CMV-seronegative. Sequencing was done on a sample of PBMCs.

CDR3 coding DNA: TGCGCCAGCAGCTTGGCTATCTCAGGGCTGCGACTGAACACTGAAGCTTTCTTT. Translation gives CASSLAISGLRLNTEAFF. The chain links TRBV5-1 to TRBJ1-1; D may be TRBD1 (5 bases). The V gene's germline CDR1 is SGHRS and CDR2 YFSETQ. CDR3 size: 18 residues. Trimming pared 0 bases from V and 0 bases from J, leaving 18 bases between.